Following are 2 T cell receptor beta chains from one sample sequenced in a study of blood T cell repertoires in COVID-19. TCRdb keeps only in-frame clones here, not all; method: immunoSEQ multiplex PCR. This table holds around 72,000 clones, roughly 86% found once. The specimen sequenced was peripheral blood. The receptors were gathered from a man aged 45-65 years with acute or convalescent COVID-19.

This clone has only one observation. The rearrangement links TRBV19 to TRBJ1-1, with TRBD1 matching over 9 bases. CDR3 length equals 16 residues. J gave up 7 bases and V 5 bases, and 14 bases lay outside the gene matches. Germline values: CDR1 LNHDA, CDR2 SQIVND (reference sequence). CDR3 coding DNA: TGTGCCAGTAGTCCAACTCTCTACTGGGACAGGGATGAAGCTTTCTTT. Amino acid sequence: CASSPTLYWDRDEAFF. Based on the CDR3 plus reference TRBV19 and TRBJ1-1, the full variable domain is DGGITQSPKYLFRKEGQNVTLSCEQNLNHDAMYWYRQDPGQGLRLIYYSQIVNDFQKGDIAEGYSVSREKKESFPLTVTSAQKNPTAFYLCASSPTLYWDRDEAFFGQGTRLTVV.

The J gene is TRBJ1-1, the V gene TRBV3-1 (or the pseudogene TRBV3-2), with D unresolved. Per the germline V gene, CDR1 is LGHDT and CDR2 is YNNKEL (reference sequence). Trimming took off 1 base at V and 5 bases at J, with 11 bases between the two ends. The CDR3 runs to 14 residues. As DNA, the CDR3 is TGTGCCAGCAGCCAAGCCGGGTTTAGGACTGAAGCTTTCTTT. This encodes CASSQAGFRTEAFF.